The subject of this entry is one TCR beta chain. The data were obtained in a study of blood T cell repertoires in COVID-19. Overall study: PBMCs, B-cell-depleted T cells, or T cells provided the cDNA or gDNA that made up the material.

Recruitment covered roughly 22 US areas and drew participants whose ages spanned roughly 18 to 90 years. Generated by immunoSEQ multiplex PCR, the TCRdb table keeps only in-frame clones and is missing some. This table holds 350,000 to 400,000 clones, roughly nine tenths found once. The CDR3 has 13 residues. The V and J ends lost 5 bases and 8 bases, in that order; junction bases with no gene match: 8. Sequencing used PBMCs or T cells enriched from blood (not recorded which). The sequence came from a woman in her thirties or forties who had been exposed to COVID-19. V and J are TRBV12-3 or TRBV12-4 and TRBJ1-1; 7 nucleotides align to TRBD1. The CDR3 is CASSPIRTGEAFF. The CDR3 bases are TGTGCCAGCAGTCCAATCCGGACAGGCGAAGCTTTCTTT.